This passage covers 27 T cell receptor beta chains from one sample sequenced in a study of blood T cell repertoires in COVID-19. Assay: immunoSEQ multiplex PCR; the TCRdb copy retains only in-frame clones and omits some. The sample has roughly 120,000 clones; approximately 79% are singletons. Sequences were obtained from peripheral blood. The origin of the receptors is a woman older than 75 with active or convalescent COVID-19.

The J gene is TRBJ1-5, the V gene TRBV2, with D hard to call. Germline V gives CDR1 SNHLY, CDR2 FYNNEI. The V end lost 7 bases, the J end lost 6 bases, and 16 bases lay between the germline ends. This CDR3 spans 14 amino acids. CDR3 DNA: TGTGCCAGCACCGCGGAGGAATCGGGTCAGCCCCAGCATTTT. This gives the protein CASTAEESGQPQHF.

This clone was detected many times. The rearrangement links TRBV28 to TRBJ1-6, with D possibly TRBD1 on 6 matching bases. Trimming removed 5 bases from V and 3 bases from J, with 11 bases in between. Germline V gene data show CDR1 as MDHEN and CDR2 as SYDVKM. The CDR3 is made up of 15 amino acids. The CDR3 is CASSEDRGYNSPLHF. The CDR3 DNA sequence: TGTGCCAGCAGTGAGGACAGAGGCTATAATTCACCCCTCCACTTT.

This clone was observed a single time. The V and J genes are TRBV6-6 and TRBJ2-7; D unresolved. The CDR3 sequence is 16 residues long. The V gene's germline CDR1 is MNHNY and CDR2 SVGAGI (reference sequence). Deletions cut 2 bases from V and 6 bases from J, with 20 bases between. CDR3 in amino acids: CASSYADFGALGEQYF. CDR3 nucleotides: TGTGCCAGCAGTTACGCCGACTTCGGCGCCCTGGGCGAGCAGTACTTC.

This chain joins TRBV7-3 and TRBJ2-3, with TRBD1 matching over 7 bases. The trim removed 5 bases at V and 6 bases at J, leaving 8 bases unmatched. CDR1 is SGHTA and CDR2 is FQGTGA in the germline V gene. The CDR3 loop spans 14 amino acids. CDR3 region: CASSPTTGSDTQYF. CDR3 DNA sequence: TGTGCCAGCAGCCCAACGACAGGGTCGGATACGCAGTATTTT. The complete variable domain, with remaining parts taken from reference TRBV7-3 and TRBJ2-3, reads GAGVSQTPSNKVTEKGKYVELRCDPISGHTALYWYRQSLGQGPEFLIYFQGTGAADDSGLPNDRFFAVRPEGSVSTLKIQRTERGDSAVYLCASSPTTGSDTQYFGPGTRLTVL.

This clone was counted once. This chain joins TRBV3-1 (or the pseudogene TRBV3-2) and TRBJ2-2; 7 bases match TRBD2. CDR3 length: 17 amino acids. In germline, CDR1 is LGHDT, CDR2 YNNKEL (reference sequence). The junction had 4 bases not matched to a gene; V was cut back by 0 bases and J by 0 bases. The CDR3 DNA reads TGTGCCAGCAGCCAAGATCCACTAGCGACGAACACCGGGGAGCTGTTTTTT. Translating it yields CASSQDPLATNTGELFF.

The sample holds a few counts of this clone. V usage is TRBV9 and J usage is TRBJ2-5; D unclear. The CDR3 spans 13 residues. Germline assignment: CDR1 SGDLS and CDR2 YYNGEE. V dropped 0 bases and J dropped 2 bases, with 5 bases sitting between them. CDR3 sequence (DNA): TGTGCCAGCAGCGTAGCCCAACAAGAGACCCAGTACTTC. Encoded protein: CASSVAQQETQYF. The variable domain in full, with the rest retrieved from reference TRBV9 and TRBJ2-5, is DSGVTQTPKHLITATGQRVTLRCSPRSGDLSVYWYQQSLDQGLQFLIQYYNGEERAKGNILERFSAQQFPDLHSELNLSSLELGDSALYFCASSVAQQETQYFGPGTRLLVL.

This chain joins TRBV7-9 and TRBJ1-2, with TRBD1 matching 8 bases. CDR1 and CDR2 (germline): SEHNR, FQNEAQ (reference sequence). The CDR3 consists of 16 residues. V was pared by 5 bases and J by 2 bases, with 10 bases of the junction left unmatched. CDR3 DNA: TGTGCCAGCAGCCCCCCCGGCCGGGACAGGAACTATGGCTACACCTTC. Translated, it gives CASSPPGRDRNYGYTF.

The J gene is TRBJ1-2, the V gene TRBV19; TRBD1 might be the D (6 bases). Deletions cut 3 bases from V and 7 bases from J, with 18 bases between. The CDR3 is 15 residues long. Germline loops: CDR1 LNHDA, CDR2 SQIVND (reference sequence). The CDR3 sequence is CASSMGAGEGVGYTF. The CDR3 DNA sequence: TGTGCCAGTAGTATGGGGGCAGGGGAGGGCGTTGGCTACACCTTC.

V and J are TRBV18 and TRBJ2-1; possibly TRBD2 for D (6 bases). The CDR3 is 15 amino acids. From germline, CDR1 is KGHSH and CDR2 LQKENI. V was pared by 6 bases and J by 5 bases, with 17 bases between. In nucleotides, the CDR3 is TGTGCCAGCTCCTATACTGGGCGCGGGAACAATGAGCAGTTCTTC. Its translation: CASSYTGRGNNEQFF.

This clone was counted between two and nine times. One junction end does not reproduce the germline sequence, and a read error may be involved. The gene calls are TRBV7-8 and TRBJ2-1, with 7 bases fitting TRBD2. The CDR3 contains 15 residues. Germline V gene lookup returns CDR1 SGHVS and CDR2 FQNEAQ. This chain's CDR3 is CASSSRESGTRGRVF. The CDR3 nucleotides read TGTGCCAGCAGCTCTCGAGAGAGCGGGACCCGCGGTCGGGTCTTC.

The V and J genes are TRBV7-2 and TRBJ2-7; no firm D call. The length of the CDR3 is 12 residues. Trimming took off 4 bases at V and 3 bases at J, with 7 bases between the two ends. Per germline, CDR1 SGHTA and CDR2 FQGNSA. For the CDR3, the DNA is TGTGCCAGCAGCTCAGACATCTACGAGCAGTACTTC. It encodes CASSSDIYEQYF.

The genes are TRBV3-1 (or the pseudogene TRBV3-2) and TRBJ1-3, with 7 bases lining up with TRBD1. The germline V gene encodes CDR1 LGHDT and CDR2 YNNKEL (reference sequence). V shed 0 bases and J 3 bases; nucleotides not matched to a gene: 5. This CDR3 has 16 residues. The CDR3 DNA sequence: TGTGCCAGCAGCCAAGACCCGGGACAGATTGGAAACACCATATATTTT. Translating gives CASSQDPGQIGNTIYF.

The V call is TRBV6-5, the J call TRBJ1-1; 7 positions agree with TRBD1. Unmatched junction bases numbered 3, after V lost 5 bases and J lost 0 bases. This CDR3 comprises 14 residues. The germline gives CDR1 MNHEY, CDR2 SVGAGI. The chain's CDR3 is CASSPTGVNTEAFF. The CDR3 region has the DNA TGTGCCAGCAGTCCAACAGGGGTGAACACTGAAGCTTTCTTT.

The rearrangement joins TRBV19 to TRBJ1-1; no clear D gene. V lost 3 bases and J 0 bases, leaving 8 bases between the germline ends. This CDR3 is 14 amino acids long. Per germline, CDR1 LNHDA and CDR2 SQIVND (reference sequence). The CDR3 sequence: CASSIHSVNTEAFF. The DNA for the CDR3 is TGTGCCAGTAGTATTCATTCGGTGAACACTGAAGCTTTCTTT.

This clone was seen only once. The rearrangement links TRBV4-1 to TRBJ1-2; D is uncertain. CDR3 length equals 15 residues. Germline CDR1 reads MGHRA; CDR2 reads YSYEKL. V gave up 4 bases and J gave up 4 bases, with 16 bases separating them. CDR3 residues: CASSPSREAAYGYTF. CDR3 bases: TGCGCCAGCAGCCCCTCACGAGAGGCTGCCTATGGCTACACCTTC.

This rearrangement joins TRBV2 to TRBJ1-2, with D possibly TRBD1 on 5 matching bases. V was pared by 4 bases and J by 4 bases, with 13 bases between. This CDR3 is built from 14 residues. CDR1 is SNHLY, CDR2 FYNNEI, per germline. Here the CDR3 reads CASSVDSQSYGYTF. As DNA, the CDR3 is TGTGCCAGCAGTGTCGACAGTCAGTCCTATGGCTACACCTTC.

The V gene is TRBV5-4, the J gene TRBJ1-1; possibly TRBD1 for D (5 bases). The CDR3 length is 15 residues. Trimming removed 4 bases from V and 1 base from J, with 14 bases in between. Per the germline V gene, CDR1 is SGHNT and CDR2 is YYREEE (reference sequence). This CDR3 reads CASSGRGLQNTEAFF. The CDR3 DNA reads TGTGCCAGCAGCGGGAGGGGACTCCAGAACACTGAAGCTTTCTTT.

This clone was observed a handful of times. V and J are TRBV6-6 and TRBJ1-5; unclear D gene. Germline CDR1 reads MNHNY; CDR2 reads SVGAGI (reference sequence). The V end was cut by 11 bases, the J end by 2 bases, with 10 bases between. The CDR3 loop spans 12 amino acids. The CDR3 DNA is TGTGCCGTCACAATTGGCAATCAGCCCCAGCATTTT. This codes for CAVTIGNQPQHF.

The chain links TRBV7-3 to TRBJ1-1; tentative D call: TRBD1 (5 bases). Trimming shortened V by 3 bases and J by 4 bases, and 9 bases separated the two germline ends. Germline V gives CDR1 SGHTA, CDR2 FQGTGA. CDR3 length: 13 residues. The CDR3 region is CASSFDRSTEAFF. The CDR3 nucleotides are TGTGCCAGCAGCTTTGACAGATCCACTGAAGCTTTCTTT.

V and J are TRBV5-1 and TRBJ2-5; tentatively, D is TRBD2 (5 bases). CDR3 length: 16 amino acids. Germline CDR1 is SGHRS and CDR2 is YFSETQ. Trimming cost V 0 bases and J 0 bases, with 12 bases left between them. The CDR3 region has the DNA TGCGCCAGCAGCTTGGCCGAGCGGAGCTACCAAGAGACCCAGTACTTC. This translates into CASSLAERSYQETQYF.

V usage is TRBV9 and J usage is TRBJ1-1; D not certain. Germline CDR1 reads SGDLS; CDR2 reads YYNGEE. The CDR3 is 14 amino acids. Deletions cut 0 bases from V and 10 bases from J, with 16 bases between. CDR3 bases: TGTGCCAGCAGCGTAGATGGGTTGGTACAGAGAGCTTTCTTT. It codes for CASSVDGLVQRAFF. Full variable domain (missing parts from reference TRBV9 and TRBJ1-1): DSGVTQTPKHLITATGQRVTLRCSPRSGDLSVYWYQQSLDQGLQFLIQYYNGEERAKGNILERFSAQQFPDLHSELNLSSLELGDSALYFCASSVDGLVQRAFFGQGTRLTVV.

V is TRBV7-3 and J is TRBJ2-1; 14 nucleotides match TRBD2. This CDR3 has 18 amino acids. J gave up 6 bases and V 5 bases, and 12 bases lay outside the gene matches. Germline V CDR1 and CDR2: SGHTA, FQGTGA. CDR3 in DNA: TGTGCCAGCAGCCCTTCCGGGACTAGCGGGAGAAGAGCCAATGAGCAGTTCTTC. Encoded protein: CASSPSGTSGRRANEQFF.

This clone was picked up a small number of times. CDR3 in amino acids: CASSQDPKRPIQETQYF. The CDR3 DNA sequence: TGCGCCAGCAGCCAAGATCCAAAGCGGCCGATTCAAGAGACCCAGTACTTC. The V call is TRBV4-1, the J call TRBJ2-5, with D perhaps matching TRBD2 (5 bases). Germline V gene sequence: CDR1 MGHRA, CDR2 YSYEKL. V lost 0 bases, J lost 2 bases, and 16 bases lay in between. The length of the CDR3 is 17 residues.

The V gene is TRBV27, the J gene TRBJ2-3; the D gene is possibly TRBD1 (5 bases). V was shortened by 3 bases and J by 4 bases, with 8 bases between the two germline ends. The CDR3 length is 13 residues. Germline V lookup: CDR1 MNHEY, CDR2 SMNVEV (reference sequence). The CDR3 nucleotides are TGTGCCAGCAGTTTTTCCAGGGCAGATACGCAGTATTTT. Amino acids: CASSFSRADTQYF.

The V and J genes are TRBV6-5 and TRBJ2-2; 8 positions match TRBD2. Trimming at V came to 5 bases and at J to 7 bases, leaving 6 bases not matched to a gene. The V gene's germline CDR1 is MNHEY and CDR2 SVGAGI. CDR3 length: 14 residues. CDR3 loop: CASSRTSPFGELFF. CDR3 bases: TGTGCCAGCAGTCGGACTAGCCCTTTCGGGGAGCTGTTTTTT.

The V gene is TRBV15, the J gene TRBJ2-2; 10 bases are a match to TRBD2. Germline V gene data show CDR1 as LNHNV and CDR2 as YYDKDF (reference sequence). J was trimmed by 6 bases and V by 5 bases; bases with no gene match: 6. The CDR3 covers 15 residues. In DNA, the CDR3 is TGTGCCACCAGCCCGGGGCTAGCGGGAGCCGGGGAGCTGTTTTTT. As protein: CATSPGLAGAGELFF.

Here the CDR3 DNA reads TGTGCCTGGAGTTGGGACAGGGGGCTAGATACGCAGTATTTT. It translates to CAWSWDRGLDTQYF. The V gene is TRBV30, the J gene TRBJ2-3, with 12 bases that match TRBD1. This CDR3 region has 14 residues. J gave up 5 bases and V 2 bases, and 2 bases lay outside the gene matches. Germline lookup yields CDR1 GTSNPN and CDR2 SVGIG (reference sequence). The full variable domain, with the rest looked up from reference TRBV30 and TRBJ2-3, is SQTIHQWPATLVQPVGSPLSLECTVEGTSNPNLYWYRQAAGRGLQLLFYSVGIGQISSEVPQNLSASRPQDRQFILSSKKLLLSDSGFYLCAWSWDRGLDTQYFGPGTRLTVL.